One sample yielded the 17 T cell receptor beta chains listed below, sequenced in a study of PD-1 blockade in classical Hodgkin lymphoma. This sample's time point: cycle 4 day 1 (C4D1), after about 6 weeks of nivolumab. Relapse after autologous stem cell transplantation occurred in every patient, and brentuximab vedotin exposure varied. Clones were read by immunoSEQ multiplex PCR, and TCRdb kept only the in-frame ones, dropping some. The sample carries fewer than 25,000 clones, about 86% recorded once. The sequencing used peripheral blood mononuclear cells (PBMCs), collected before the fourth cycle of nivolumab. The receptors here all came from a human donor with classical Hodgkin lymphoma.

The CDR3 sequence: CASSLVRNEQYF. In DNA, the CDR3 is TGTGCCAGCAGCTTAGTTCGGAACGAGCAGTACTTC. The chain carries TRBV11-3 and TRBJ2-7; D is uncertain. Germline assignment: CDR1 SGHNT and CDR2 YENEEA. CDR3 length equals 12 residues. Trimming removed 1 base at V and 5 bases at J, with 6 bases between.

The rearrangement joins TRBV4-2 to TRBJ2-3; TRBD2 matches 7 bases. Trimming cost V 0 bases and J 8 bases; bases outside gene matches: 8. The CDR3 contains 15 residues. The germline V gene encodes CDR1 LGHNA and CDR2 YNFKEQ. The CDR3 nucleotides read TGTGCCAGCAGCCAAGATGGCGGGAGCGGGGCTACGCAGTATTTT. This translates into CASSQDGGSGATQYF.

The V call is TRBV10-3, the J call TRBJ2-7, with D tentatively TRBD1 or TRBD2 (6 bases each). V was pared by 3 bases and J by 3 bases, with 18 bases between. The CDR3 spans 16 residues. Per the germline V gene, CDR1 is ENHRY and CDR2 is SYGVKD. CDR3 amino acids: CAISDGMGGAGYEQYF. CDR3 nucleotide sequence: TGTGCCATCAGTGACGGGATGGGGGGCGCCGGCTACGAGCAGTACTTC.

This clone ranks as medium-sized (0.01 to 0.1%). The chain employs TRBV4-3 and TRBJ2-1; D is tentatively TRBD1 or TRBD2 (5 bases each). The V gene lost 1 base and the J gene lost 7 bases, with 14 bases spanning the gap. Germline V CDR1 and CDR2: LGHNA, YSLEER. This CDR3 is built from 15 residues. The CDR3 DNA is TGCGCCAGCAGCCAAGCGTGGGGGAGTAGAAATGAGCAGTTCTTC. Translated, it gives CASSQAWGSRNEQFF.

This sequence joins TRBV15 and TRBJ2-2; the D gene is possibly TRBD1 (5 bases). This CDR3 region has 16 residues. The germline V gene encodes CDR1 LNHNV and CDR2 YYDKDF (reference sequence). V was shortened by 3 bases and J by 0 bases, with 11 bases between the two germline ends. CDR3 protein: CATSRQQVTNTGELFF. CDR3 DNA: TGTGCCACCAGCAGGCAACAGGTGACGAACACCGGGGAGCTGTTTTTT.

V usage is TRBV6-4 and J usage is TRBJ2-5; 7 bases fit TRBD2. Germline V gene lookup returns CDR1 MRHNA and CDR2 SNTAGT. The V gene end was trimmed by 2 bases and the J gene end by 6 bases; junction bases not matched to a gene: 6. The CDR3 is made up of 14 amino acids. CDR3 residues: CASSDKVGGKTQYF. The CDR3 bases are TGTGCCAGCAGTGACAAAGTGGGGGGGAAGACCCAGTACTTC.

V usage is TRBV27 and J usage is TRBJ2-7; 8 bases fit TRBD1. The CDR3 contains 15 residues. V trimming: 8 bases; J trimming: 2 bases; junction bases outside the gene matches: 11. Germline V gene lookup returns CDR1 MNHEY and CDR2 SMNVEV (reference sequence). The CDR3 nucleotides read TGTGCCAGCTCCTTCGCCGGGACAGGAACCTACGAGCAGTACTTC. It codes for CASSFAGTGTYEQYF.

This chain joins TRBV9 and TRBJ2-1; 8 bases are shared with TRBD2. Germline values: CDR1 SGDLS, CDR2 YYNGEE. The CDR3 consists of 16 residues. V shed 4 bases, J shed 0 bases, and the junction held 6 bases outside the gene matches. CDR3 loop: CASSSLAAHSYNEQFF. Here the CDR3 DNA reads TGTGCCAGCAGCTCACTAGCGGCCCACTCCTACAATGAGCAGTTCTTC.

V gene TRBV30 combines with J gene TRBJ2-3, with no clear D. V lost 8 bases to trimming and J lost 0 bases, with 9 bases between them. The length of the CDR3 is 12 residues. From germline, CDR1 is GTSNPN and CDR2 SVGIG (reference sequence). CDR3 in DNA: TGTGCCACTGGTGAAAGCACAGATACGCAGTATTTT. The encoded protein is CATGESTDTQYF.

The rearrangement links TRBV9 to TRBJ1-4, with 9 bases that match TRBD1. V lost 2 bases to trimming and J lost 8 bases; unmatched junction nucleotides: 4. The germline V gene encodes CDR1 SGDLS and CDR2 YYNGEE. The CDR3 has 14 residues. CDR3 sequence reads: CASSVDRGKEKLFF. The CDR3 DNA follows: TGTGCCAGCAGCGTCGACAGGGGGAAGGAAAAACTGTTTTTT.

The chain couples TRBV7-9 to TRBJ2-7; D remains ambiguous. The germline V gene encodes CDR1 SEHNR and CDR2 FQNEAQ (reference sequence). The ends were cut back, 0 bases at V and 4 bases at J, with 7 bases in the middle. CDR3 length: 13 amino acids. The CDR3 nucleotides are TGTGCCAGCAGCTTAGCGCAAGGATACGAGCAGTACTTC. Its protein is CASSLAQGYEQYF. Using reference TRBV7-9 and TRBJ2-7 for the parts outside the CDR3, the full variable domain is DTGVSQNPRHKITKRGQNVTFRCDPISEHNRLYWYRQTLGQGPEFLTYFQNEAQLEKSRLLSDRFSAERPKGSFSTLEIQRTEQGDSAMYLCASSLAQGYEQYFGPGTRLTVT.

The chain uses TRBV4-3 and TRBJ1-6; TRBD1 agrees at 9 bases. The CDR3 runs 15 residues. The junction had 7 bases not matched to a gene; V was cut back by 3 bases and J by 10 bases. From germline, CDR1 is LGHNA and CDR2 YSLEER. This chain's CDR3 is CASSQDRGPNSPLHF. The CDR3 nucleotides read TGCGCCAGCAGCCAGGACAGGGGACCTAACTCACCCCTCCACTTT.

CDR3 in amino acids: CASSIQENTEAFF. DNA of the CDR3: TGTGCCAGCAGCATACAGGAGAACACTGAAGCTTTCTTT. This sequence joins TRBV7-9 and TRBJ1-1, with D perhaps TRBD1 (5 bases). CDR3 length equals 13 residues. Trimming shortened V by 5 bases and J by 1 base, and 8 bases separated the two germline ends. The V gene's germline CDR1 is SEHNR and CDR2 FQNEAQ (reference sequence).

This clone was picked up one time. This rearrangement joins TRBV7-2 to TRBJ1-1, with 7 bases lining up with TRBD1. V shed 5 bases and J 4 bases; nucleotides not matched to a gene: 10. Germline loops: CDR1 SGHTA, CDR2 FQGNSA. The CDR3 length is 15 residues. The CDR3 region is CASSRQGVGITEAFF. DNA for the CDR3: TGTGCCAGCAGCCGTCAGGGGGTTGGCATCACTGAAGCTTTCTTT.

The J gene is TRBJ2-2, the V gene TRBV28, with a possible D match to TRBD1 (6 bases). CDR1 and CDR2 (germline): MDHEN, SYDVKM. The CDR3 covers 15 residues. The germline V and J ends were trimmed by 8 bases and 0 bases, with 13 bases remaining between them. CDR3 in DNA: TGTGCCAGCGGGAGACAGGTCGCGAACACCGGGGAGCTGTTTTTT. This gives the protein CASGRQVANTGELFF.

The sample holds one count of this clone. The V call is TRBV7-9, the J call TRBJ1-1, with D hard to call. CDR3 length: 13 residues. Trimming left V 3 bases short and J 0 bases short, with 5 bases between. Germline V gene sequence: CDR1 SEHNR, CDR2 FQNEAQ (reference sequence). CDR3 in DNA: TGTGCCAGCAGCTTCCACCTGAACACTGAAGCTTTCTTT. Protein: CASSFHLNTEAFF.

The rearrangement uses TRBV28 and TRBJ1-5; unclear D gene. In germline, CDR1 is MDHEN, CDR2 SYDVKM. The CDR3 has 14 residues. Trimming removed 8 bases from V and 5 bases from J, with 16 bases in between. CDR3: CASSASRGHQPQHF. The CDR3, as DNA: TGTGCCAGCTCCGCCTCGCGGGGTCATCAGCCCCAGCATTTT.